The rows below give T cell receptor beta chains drawn from one sample of a study of blood T cell repertoires in COVID-19. Here immunoSEQ multiplex PCR was the method, and the copy in TCRdb shows in-frame clones only, minus some. The repertoire holds a few hundred thousand clones, approximately 90% seen once, with approximately 4.2% in the top ten. The specimen was PBMCs or T cells enriched from blood (not recorded which). The receptor source for this set is a woman in her 30s who had recovered from COVID-19. CDR3s include the opening cysteine and the closing phenylalanine or tryptophan. Fields, in order: D gene, J gene, clone size, V gene, CDR3 protein, CDR3 DNA. A D gene is named only where the DNA matches it firmly. Clone size is stated in some rows and not others, as once, few, many or a class when expanded.

- | TRBJ1-2 | - | TRBV5-1 | CASSLLDSNYGYTF | TGCGCCAGCAGCTTGTTGGACAGCAACTATGGCTACACCTTC
TRBD1 | TRBJ1-1 | - | TRBV9 | CASSARTGGSNTEAFF | TGTGCCAGCAGCGCAAGGACAGGGGGCTCGAACACTGAAGCTTTCTTT
TRBD1 | TRBJ1-2 | - | TRBV13 | CASSWGTADFLNYGYTF | TGTGCCAGCAGCTGGGGGACAGCCGATTTCCTTAACTATGGCTACACCTTC
TRBD2 | TRBJ2-1 | - | TRBV6-2/TRBV6-3 | CASSLGLAGVNEQFF | TGTGCCAGCAGTTTGGGACTAGCGGGAGTGAATGAGCAGTTCTTC
TRBD1 | TRBJ2-5 | - | TRBV6-2/TRBV6-3 | CASSSYRQGDRETQYF | TGTGCCAGCAGCAGCTACCGACAGGGCGACAGAGAGACCCAGTACTTC
- | TRBJ1-4 | - | TRBV27 | CASSFQGREWEKLFF | TGTGCCAGCAGTTTCCAAGGACGGGAATGGGAAAAACTGTTTTTT
TRBD2 | TRBJ2-7 | - | TRBV28 | CASSRGGETYEQYF | TGTGCCAGCTCCCGGGGAGGGGAGACCTACGAGCAGTACTTC
- | TRBJ1-4 | - | TRBV7-2 | CASSPHLTAPNEKLFF | TGTGCCAGCAGCCCCCACCTGACAGCTCCTAATGAAAAACTGTTTTTT
- | TRBJ2-1 | - | TRBV28 | CASIQAGWNEQFF | TGTGCCAGCATTCAGGCGGGTTGGAATGAGCAGTTCTTC
TRBD1 | TRBJ1-2 | - | TRBV6-2/TRBV6-3 | CASSQGVESYGYTF | TGTGCCAGCAGCCAGGGGGTCGAGAGCTATGGCTACACCTTC
TRBD2 | TRBJ2-3 | - | TRBV11-3 | CASSSGSRLADDSTDTQYF | TGTGCCAGCAGCTCCGGAAGTCGACTAGCGGATGACAGCACAGATACGCAGTATTTT
- | TRBJ1-6 | - | TRBV7-2 | CASSARQYSPLHF | TGTGCCAGCAGCGCGAGACAGTATTCACCCCTCCACTTT
TRBD2 | TRBJ2-1 | - | TRBV7-9 | CASSLVSSGSGSYNEQFF | TGTGCCAGCAGCTTAGTTTCTAGCGGGAGCGGATCCTACAATGAGCAGTTCTTC
- | TRBJ1-5 | - | TRBV27 | CASSLLAGSNQPQHF | TGTGCCAGCAGTTTATTAGCAGGGAGCAATCAGCCCCAGCATTTT
TRBD1 | TRBJ2-7 | - | TRBV19 | CASSTDRDGLEQYF | TGTGCCTCTTCGACGGACAGGGACGGACTGGAGCAGTACTTC
TRBD1 | TRBJ1-2 | - | TRBV4-3 | CASSQGWDRPNYGYTF | TGCGCCAGCAGCCAAGGGTGGGACAGGCCCAACTATGGCTACACCTTC
- | TRBJ2-7 | - | TRBV4-2 | CASSQDLVSYEQYF | TGTGCCAGCAGCCAAGACCTAGTCTCCTACGAGCAGTACTTC
- | TRBJ2-7 | - | TRBV28 | CASSPNTPSYEQYF | TGTGCCAGCAGTCCTAATACGCCCTCCTACGAGCAGTACTTC
- | TRBJ2-1 | - | TRBV23-1 | CASSQPSAVVGEQFF | TGCGCCAGCAGTCAACCCTCCGCGGTGGTTGGTGAGCAGTTCTTC
- | TRBJ2-3 | once | TRBV10-3 | CAISVEFSTDTQYF | TGTGCCATCAGTGTGGAGTTTAGCACAGATACGCAGTATTTT
- | TRBJ1-4 | once | TRBV28 | CASSFNPEKLFF | TGTGCCAGCAGTTTCAATCCTGAAAAACTGTTTTTT
- | TRBJ1-1 | - | TRBV29-1 | CSVGGTLNTEAFF | TGCAGCGTTGGTGGGACATTGAACACTGAAGCTTTCTTT
- | TRBJ1-2 | - | TRBV30 | CAWKRGVRYGYTF | TGTGCCTGGAAGCGGGGGGTGCGCTATGGCTACACCTTC
- | TRBJ2-2 | - | TRBV15 | CATSRDMNTGELFF | TGTGCCACCAGCAGAGATATGAACACCGGGGAGCTGTTTTTT
- | TRBJ1-3 | - | TRBV19 | CASHRIATGNTIYF | TGTGCCAGCCACAGGATAGCAACTGGAAACACCATATATTTT
TRBD2 | TRBJ2-7 | few | TRBV27 | CASRLAEGSSYEQYF | TGTGCCAGCAGACTAGCGGAAGGGAGCTCCTACGAGCAGTACTTC
- | TRBJ2-6 | - | TRBV28 | CASSLRAGANVLTF | TGTGCCAGCAGTCTCAGGGCCGGGGCCAACGTCCTGACTTTC
TRBD1 | TRBJ2-1 | - | TRBV7-3 | CASSYRDRGTEQFF | TGTGCCAGCAGCTACCGGGACAGGGGCACTGAGCAGTTCTTC
- | TRBJ1-2 | once | TRBV28 | CASSGGLYGYTF | TGTGCCAGCAGTGGGGGCCTTTATGGCTACACCTTC
TRBD1 | TRBJ2-5 | - | TRBV19 | CASSGQGLETQYF | TGTGCCAGTTCGGGACAGGGCTTAGAGACCCAGTACTTC
TRBD1 | TRBJ1-1 | - | TRBV5-8 | CASRVDRGTTEAFF | TGTGCCAGCAGGGTTGACAGGGGTACGACTGAAGCTTTCTTT
- | TRBJ2-3 | - | TRBV15 | CATSHDPRRGNPPTDTQYF | TGTGCCACCAGCCACGACCCCCGGAGAGGGAATCCCCCCACAGATACGCAGTATTTT
- | TRBJ2-3 | - | TRBV9 | CASSFRTLPLDTQYF | TGTGCCAGCAGCTTTCGGACTCTACCATTAGATACGCAGTATTTT